This entry features one TCR beta chain sequence. Data came from immunoSEQ multiplex PCR; TCRdb stores just in-frame clones and leaves some out. The table lists 60,000 to 90,000 clones, 90% to 95% of them singletons, with about 0.41% in the top ten. The data originate from a study of technical replicates of blood from a handful of donors. The CDR3 runs to 15 residues. Germline-derived CDR1 and CDR2 are SGHNT and YYREEE (reference sequence). V shed 5 bases and J shed 4 bases, with 19 bases lying between them. The J gene is TRBJ2-7, the V gene TRBV5-4; a possible D gene is TRBD1 (5 bases). This TCR derives from a human donor in good health. Sequencing was carried out using T cells isolated from PBMCs. CDR3 in amino acids: CASSLATRGRYEQYF. In DNA, the CDR3 is TGTGCCAGCAGTCTGGCAACAAGGGGCCGATACGAGCAGTACTTC.